The present T cell receptor (beta chain) was sequenced within a study of T cells in Graves' hyperthyroidism and ophthalmopathy. The study's findings and limits: Blood also showed most of the thyroid clonotypes that were expanded above 0.001.

On this clonotype: Its target is unknown. This sequence may be a read error, since a much larger clone differs from it by one base.

The PBMCs were taken from 10 ml of fresh peripheral blood. RNA transcripts served as the template for amplifying TCR beta CDR3 regions. The HTBI primer set was used in a first-round RT-PCR of the TCR CDR3. TCRdb re-derived calls from the multiplex PCR reads in MiXCR, one entry per CDR3 protein. The sample records under 350,000 distinct CDR3 sequences, around a fifth being singletons. CDR3 length: 13 residues. The germline CDR1 and CDR2 sequences are DFQATT and SNEGSKA (reference sequence). This sequence joins TRBV20-1 and TRBJ1-4; D is unclear. The sequenced sample consisted of blood. This TCR came from a woman aged 45-60 years with Graves' hyperthyroidism. CDR3 nucleotide sequence: TGCAGTGCTAGACCTTCCAATAATGGAAAACTGTTTTTT. Its protein product is CSARPSNNGKLFF.